This TCR beta chain was documented in a study of cytomegalovirus exposure and HLA in healthy donors. V lost 5 bases to trimming and J lost 4 bases; unmatched junction nucleotides: 3. Germline lookup yields CDR1 SEHNR and CDR2 FQNEAQ (reference sequence). The CDR3 runs 14 residues. PCR employed 60 Vbeta and 13 Jbeta primers. Assay used: immunoSEQ multiplex PCR; TCRdb lists only in-frame clones, some missing. The profile shows about 120,000 clones, roughly 75% of them singletons. V usage is TRBV7-9 and J usage is TRBJ1-4; 8 bases fit TRBD1. The sequencing sample was made of PBMCs. The origin of this receptor is a female donor in good health and CMV-seronegative. The chain's CDR3 is CASSADRGNEKLFF. CDR3 nucleotide sequence: TGTGCCAGCAGCGCAGACAGGGGTAATGAAAAACTGTTTTTT. Full variable domain (remainder filled in from reference TRBV7-9 and TRBJ1-4): DTGVSQNPRHKITKRGQNVTFRCDPISEHNRLYWYRQTLGQGPEFLTYFQNEAQLEKSRLLSDRFSAERPKGSFSTLEIQRTEQGDSAMYLCASSADRGNEKLFFGSGTQLSVL.